Shown below are 11 T cell receptor beta chains from a single sample sequenced in a study of shared clonotypes between healthy human individuals. The table came from immunoSEQ multiplex PCR; TCRdb's copy has only in-frame clones and leaves some out. The repertoire consists of a few million clones, with approximately 93% occurring once and the leading ten covering 0.39%. The specimen was naive CD4+ T cells from PBMCs. The subset denotes: CD45RA+ positively selected. Receptors originate from a man between 18 and 29 years old in good health. Some clones in this sample may be carry-over from other donors' samples.

The genes are TRBV6-1 and TRBJ2-7; possible D gene TRBD1, 6 bases. The CDR3 is made up of 13 amino acids. CDR1 MNHNS and CDR2 SASEGT come from the germline V gene. The germline V and J ends were trimmed by 5 bases and 4 bases, with 12 bases remaining between them. In nucleotides, the CDR3 is TGTGCCAGCAGTAAGTCACAGGGTTACGAGCAGTACTTC. It translates to CASSKSQGYEQYF.

CDR3 region: CASSFRGFVRNTIYF. The CDR3 coding sequence is TGTGCCAGCAGCTTCAGAGGTTTTGTTAGAAACACCATATATTTT. This rearrangement joins TRBV11-2 to TRBJ1-3; D not resolved. CDR3 length: 15 residues. The germline V gene has CDR1 SGHAT and CDR2 FQNNGV. V lost 3 bases, J lost 5 bases, and 14 bases lay in between.

The CDR3 reads CASSSDTRLAPHNEQFF. As DNA, the CDR3 is TGTGCCAGCAGCTCGGACACCAGACTAGCGCCACACAATGAGCAGTTCTTC. The chain joins TRBV12-1 to TRBJ2-1; TRBD2, as called in the table, went unchecked against the DNA. TRBV12-1 is shown as a pseudogene. The CDR3 has 17 residues.

This clone was observed once. The V and J genes are TRBV30 and TRBJ2-2, with 7 bases lining up with TRBD2. The CDR3 spans 14 residues. From germline, CDR1 is GTSNPN and CDR2 SVGIG (reference sequence). Germline trimming cut 2 bases from V and 4 bases from J; bases unmatched to any gene: 4. The CDR3 coding sequence is TGTGCCTGGAGTAGGGAGGGGCCCACCGGGGAGCTGTTTTTT. The encoded protein is CAWSREGPTGELFF.

This clone appeared once. V and J are TRBV7-6 and TRBJ2-5, with a tentative D call TRBD2 (5 bases). Germline CDR1 SGHVS, CDR2 FNYEAQ. This CDR3 comprises 12 residues. V was trimmed by 1 base and J by 7 bases, leaving 7 bases between them. The CDR3 DNA is TGTGCCAGCAGCTTAGTTCGGGGGACCCAGTACTTC. It translates to CASSLVRGTQYF.

The chain links TRBV30 to TRBJ2-7; D perhaps matches TRBD1 (5 bases). CDR3 size: 13 residues. The V and J ends lost 2 bases and 5 bases respectively, with 13 bases between them. Germline V gene sequence: CDR1 GTSNPN, CDR2 SVGIG (reference sequence). CDR3 nucleotides: TGTGCCTGGAGTCCAGACCTCAGGGACGAGCAGTACTTC. It translates to CAWSPDLRDEQYF. The full variable domain, rest sourced from reference TRBV30 and TRBJ2-7, is SQTIHQWPATLVQPVGSPLSLECTVEGTSNPNLYWYRQAAGRGLQLLFYSVGIGQISSEVPQNLSASRPQDRQFILSSKKLLLSDSGFYLCAWSPDLRDEQYFGPGTRLTVT.

V is TRBV7-2 and J is TRBJ1-5; no reliable D call. The V and J ends lost 4 bases and 7 bases respectively, with 14 bases between them. The germline V gene has CDR1 SGHTA and CDR2 FQGNSA. This CDR3 comprises 14 residues. In DNA, the CDR3 is TGTGCCAGCAGCTATCGAGGCGGGAGACAGCCCCAGCATTTT. It encodes CASSYRGGRQPQHF.

V usage is TRBV5-1 and J usage is TRBJ1-4, with D perhaps matching TRBD1 (6 bases). The V end lost 7 bases, the J end lost 8 bases, and 21 bases lay between the germline ends. Germline CDR1 SGHRS, CDR2 YFSETQ. The CDR3 has 15 amino acids. CDR3 sequence (DNA): TGCGCCAGCCTCGTTAGGGGGGTTGGGAAGGAAAAACTGTTTTTT. This encodes CASLVRGVGKEKLFF.

The genes are TRBV7-9 and TRBJ2-3, with 9 bases identical to TRBD2. With V trimmed by 7 bases and J by 4 bases, 12 bases remained unmatched. Germline lookup yields CDR1 SEHNR and CDR2 FQNEAQ (reference sequence). The CDR3 is 16 amino acids. CDR3: CASKPSLGTSSDTQYF. CDR3 in DNA: TGTGCCAGCAAGCCGAGCCTAGGGACTAGCTCAGATACGCAGTATTTT.

The rearrangement joins TRBV4-3 to TRBJ1-5, with 8 positions matching TRBD1. From germline, CDR1 is LGHNA and CDR2 YSLEER. The J segment lost 6 bases and the V segment lost 1 base, leaving 8 bases of the junction unmatched. The CDR3 contains 16 residues. The CDR3 nucleotides read TGCGCCAGCAGCCAAGTTTTGCAGGGGGCAGGTCAGCCCCAGCATTTT. Translating gives CASSQVLQGAGQPQHF.

The rearrangement links TRBV5-8 to TRBJ1-2, with D perhaps TRBD1 (5 bases). CDR1 and CDR2 from the germline V gene are SGHTS and YDEGEE. The CDR3 covers 14 residues. V dropped 5 bases and J dropped 4 bases, with 15 bases sitting between them. This CDR3 reads CASSHASGLYGYTF. CDR3 DNA sequence: TGTGCCAGCAGTCATGCCTCGGGGCTCTATGGCTACACCTTC.